Sequencing of this T cell receptor (beta chain) was carried out in a study of blood T cells in healthy people across ages. As for the study in general: Every two T cells gave about one barcoded beta molecule via template switching.

Next came a second PCR, run for about 7 to 12 cycles, which used a sample-barcoded 5' primer along with a J-beta primer mix. Each cDNA molecule carried a tag from a template-switch adaptor that contained 12 random nucleotides. Using its own MiXCR run on the 5' RACE reads, TCRdb lists one record per CDR3 protein. The sample shows about 800,000 distinct CDR3 sequences, about 42% of them seen only once. The people who gave samples were healthy Caucasians from Russia, aged roughly 6 to 90. To note about this clonotype: Its antigen is as yet unknown. A read error is possible here, since a much larger clone lies one base away.

Regarding the study as a whole: Fewer expanded clones and more diversity marked long-lived versus aged donors.

Trimming at V came to 4 bases and at J to 2 bases, leaving 17 bases not matched to a gene. Germline assignment: CDR1 LGHDT and CDR2 YNNKEL (reference sequence). The CDR3 contains 19 residues. This chain uses TRBV3-1 with TRBJ2-1; 7 bases map to TRBD1. Material for sequencing was blood. The clonotype comes from an elderly man in good health. The CDR3 DNA reads TGTGCCAGCAGCCCCCGACAGTCGGACAGGCCCAAAGCCTACAATGAGCAGTTCTTC. Amino acids: CASSPRQSDRPKAYNEQFF.